The 26 T cell receptor beta chains below were found in one sample sequenced in a study of T cell clonality in common variable immunodeficiency (dated by TCRdb to about 2015). On the study overall, not on this receptor specifically: Reportedly, TCRbeta sequences from CVID had fewer deletions and N-nucleotide insertions, and highly modified clones with 13 or more V deletions were absent from CVID.

Library creation used the immunoSEQ multiplex PCR assay. In its TCRdb copy, this immuneACCESS table keeps in-frame sequences only and misses some clones. Where compared with another copy, unresolved V genes explain less than half of these, and the others have no known cause. Listed for this sample are roughly 42,000 clones, none observed only a single time. Roughly 6% of the sample goes to the ten largest clones. Their antigens are not known. Sequencing was carried out using peripheral blood mononuclear cells. The receptors were sampled from a human donor with common variable immunodeficiency.

This clone was counted only a few times. The sequenced part of the CDR3 DNA is TGTGCCAGCTCGATCACGAGTGCGGGGGTCATGAACACTGAA. This sequence encodes CASSITSAGVMNTE. The whole CDR3 is CASSITSAGVMNTEAFF. The gene calls are TRBV18 and TRBJ1-1; perhaps TRBD1 as D (5 bases). The read gets to within 3 residues of the CDR3 end, and the germline J gene fills in the rest. The V and J ends lost 6 bases and 0 bases respectively, with 20 bases between them. Per the germline V gene, CDR1 is KGHSH and CDR2 is LQKENI. This CDR3 has 17 residues.

This clone has only a few counts. The CDR3 region is CAWSVPYAGGQETQYF. CDR3 bases read: TGTGCCTGGAGTGTACCTTACGCGGGGGGCCAAGAGACC. The V and J genes are TRBV30 and TRBJ2-5, with 8 bases that match TRBD2. Read coverage stops 3 residues before the CDR3 terminus; the germline J gene supplies the remainder. CDR1 is GTSNPN and CDR2 is SVGIG in the germline V gene (reference sequence). This CDR3 comprises 16 residues. The V gene end was trimmed by 0 bases and the J gene end by 1 base; junction bases not matched to a gene: 7.

As for this clone: The read finishes 3 residues shy of the CDR3 end, and the germline J gene is used to complete it. The chain links TRBV7-2 to TRBJ1-2; tentatively, D is TRBD1 (5 bases). CDR1 SGHTA and CDR2 FQGNSA come from the germline V gene. The CDR3 runs 15 residues. V shed 5 bases and J shed 3 bases, with 16 bases lying between them. The sequenced CDR3 bases are TGTGCCAGCAGCCCTAGGGAGGGGCGGCACTATGGC. This translates into CASSPREGRHYG. The complete CDR3 sequence is CASSPREGRHYGYTF.

In this sample, this clone turned up many times. The read ends 3 residues early relative to the CDR3; the germline J gene fills the gap. V and J are TRBV18 and TRBJ2-7; D is ambiguous. Germline V gene lookup returns CDR1 KGHSH and CDR2 LQKENI. CDR3 size: 15 residues. V lost 2 bases, J lost 0 bases, and 11 bases lay in between. The CDR3 region is CASSPSVSVSYEQYF. CDR3 DNA (partial): TGTGCCAGCTCACCATCCGTTTCGGTCTCCTACGAG.

This clone turned up a few times. The DNA ends 3 residues before the CDR3 does, and the rest of the CDR3 is filled in from the germline J gene. The chain combines TRBV7-6 with TRBJ2-7; 11 bases align to TRBD2. The J segment lost 3 bases and the V segment lost 5 bases, leaving 6 bases of the junction unmatched. The germline CDR1 and CDR2 sequences are SGHVS and FNYEAQ. The CDR3 consists of 15 residues. This CDR3 is CASSETSGVVYEQYF. The covered CDR3 bases are TGTGCCAGCAGCGAGACTAGCGGGGTCGTCTACGAG.

Notes on this clone: The CDR3 goes on 3 residues after the read ends, and that part is filled in from the germline J gene. This chain uses TRBV11-3 with TRBJ2-3; D might be TRBD2 (5 bases). Germline CDR1 and CDR2: SGHNT and YENEEA. The CDR3 consists of 14 residues. V was clipped by 5 bases and J by 5 bases, with 14 bases between them. The CDR3 loop is CASSDRARGDTQYF. The sequenced part of the CDR3 DNA is TGTGCCAGCAGCGACCGGGCCCGGGGAGATACG.

With regard to this clone: The CDR3 end is not reached by the read, which stops 3 residues before it; the germline J gene fills it in. The chain joins TRBV11-3 to TRBJ2-1; 8 bases are shared with TRBD2. The CDR3 consists of 11 residues. The junction had 4 bases not matched to a gene; V was cut back by 9 bases and J by 9 bases. Germline lookup yields CDR1 SGHNT and CDR2 YENEEA. The DNA read from the CDR3 is TGTGCCAGTGGAGCGGGGGCTGAG. Protein: CASGAGAE. The full-length CDR3 reads as CASGAGAEQFF.

On this clone: The read halts 3 residues ahead of the CDR3 end, with the missing end drawn from the germline J gene. V is TRBV6-2 or TRBV6-3 and J is TRBJ2-1; 9 bases are a match to TRBD2. This CDR3 spans 13 amino acids. The germline gives CDR1 MNHEY, CDR2 SVGEGT. The J segment lost 9 bases and the V segment lost 8 bases, leaving 8 bases of the junction unmatched. CDR3 sequence: CASQAGGQFEQFF. The part of the CDR3 DNA that was read is TGTGCCAGCCAAGCGGGGGGCCAATTTGAG.

A remark on this clone: The read comes to an end 3 residues before the CDR3 does, leaving the germline J gene to fill in the end. This sequence joins TRBV2 and TRBJ2-3, with 12 bases identical to TRBD2. The CDR3 spans 17 residues. In germline, CDR1 is SNHLY, CDR2 FYNNEI. Trimming at V came to 7 bases and at J to 6 bases, leaving 14 bases not matched to a gene. The CDR3: CASTLGGLAGGGDTQYF. The covered CDR3 bases are TGTGCCAGCACCCTCGGAGGGCTAGCGGGGGGGGGTGATACG.

This clone was found many times. Sequencing ends 3 residues short of the CDR3 end; the germline J gene provides the rest. The genes are TRBV20-1 and TRBJ2-5, with TRBD2 identical over 10 bases. Trimming cost V 0 bases and J 5 bases; bases outside gene matches: 6. This CDR3 is built from 15 residues. From germline, CDR1 is DFQATT and CDR2 SNEGSKA (reference sequence). CDR3 sequence: CSARDLSGGGETQYF. The CDR3 bases that were read are TGCAGTGCTAGAGATCTAAGCGGGGGGGGTGAGACC.

This clone was seen only a few times. The CDR3 extends 3 residues past the end of the read, so its final part is completed from the germline J gene. This chain uses TRBV6-2 or TRBV6-3 with TRBJ1-2; D is unresolved. The CDR3 loop spans 14 amino acids. The ends were cut back, 0 bases at V and 7 bases at J, with 12 bases in the middle. Germline V gene sequence: CDR1 MNHEY, CDR2 SVGEGT. The CDR3 here is CASSYSVLASGYTF. The part of the CDR3 DNA that was read is TGTGCCAGCAGTTACTCGGTCTTGGCTAGTGGC.

Comment on this clone: The CDR3 is cut off 3 residues early in the read; its end comes from the germline J gene. This chain joins TRBV30 and TRBJ1-1; D uncertain. Germline-derived CDR1 and CDR2 are GTSNPN and SVGIG (reference sequence). Trimming took off 5 bases at V and 1 base at J, with 8 bases between the two ends. CDR3 length: 12 residues. The sequenced part of the CDR3 DNA is TGTGCCTGGGCCGTCGGGAACACTGAA. Its translation is CAWAVGNTE. The whole CDR3 sequence is CAWAVGNTEAFF.

This clone was seen many times. The sequence runs out 3 residues before the end of the CDR3; the remainder is reconstructed from the germline J gene. The genes are TRBV5-1 and TRBJ2-3, with 8 bases fitting TRBD2. The CDR3 runs 18 residues. CDR1 and CDR2 (germline): SGHRS, YFSETQ. J lost 0 bases, V lost 4 bases, and 13 bases had no gene match. The part of the CDR3 DNA that was read is TGCGCCAGCAGCCGGGGCGGGGGGACTATATCCAGCACAGATACG. Its translation is CASSRGGGTISSTDT. The whole CDR3 reads CASSRGGGTISSTDTQYF.

Comments on this clone: The read terminates 3 residues ahead of where the CDR3 ends, so the germline J gene completes it. V is TRBV7-8 and J is TRBJ2-7, with 16 bases matching TRBD2. CDR1 and CDR2 (germline): SGHVS, FQNEAQ. This CDR3 is built from 16 residues. V lost 1 base, J lost 6 bases, and 3 bases stayed unmatched. CDR3 region: CASSLGGTSGRVEQYF. The CDR3 bases that were read are TGTGCCAGCAGCTTAGGAGGGACTAGCGGGAGGGTCGAG.

About this clone itself: The CDR3 is cut off 3 residues early in the read; its end comes from the germline J gene. This rearrangement joins TRBV18 to TRBJ2-1, with D tentatively TRBD1 (7 bases). The CDR3 contains 16 residues. Germline V lookup: CDR1 KGHSH, CDR2 LQKENI. Trimming pared 6 bases from V and 1 base from J, leaving 16 bases between. CDR3 DNA (partial): TGTGCCAGCTCCCCCCCAGGGGGAGGTTCCTACAATGAG. As protein: CASSPPGGGSYNE. The entire CDR3 protein is CASSPPGGGSYNEQFF.

A few counts support this clone. Sequencing ends 3 residues short of the CDR3 end; the germline J gene provides the rest. The chain links TRBV18 to TRBJ1-1, with 9 bases matching TRBD1. Per germline, CDR1 KGHSH and CDR2 LQKENI. This CDR3 has 17 residues. Trimming removed 6 bases from V and 0 bases from J; junction bases left unmatched: 11. CDR3 in amino acids: CASSPPGTGIMNTEAFF. The sequenced part of the CDR3 DNA is TGTGCCAGCTCGCCGCCCGGGACAGGGATCATGAACACTGAA.

This clone was detected many times. The read terminates 3 residues before the CDR3 end, so the remaining end is supplied by the germline J gene. This chain links TRBV5-1 with TRBJ2-3; 8 positions match TRBD2. The CDR3 covers 19 residues. J gave up 0 bases and V 4 bases, and 16 bases lay outside the gene matches. CDR1 and CDR2 (germline): SGHRS, YFSETQ. The part of the CDR3 DNA that was read is TGCGCCAGCAGCCAACGGGTGGCAGCGGGAGACCTTAGCACAGATACG. Translation: CASSQRVAAGDLSTDT. The whole CDR3 protein is CASSQRVAAGDLSTDTQYF.

At least ten counts were recorded for this clone. The CDR3 extends 3 residues past the end of the read, so its final part is completed from the germline J gene. V is TRBV7-9 and J is TRBJ1-3; D may be TRBD1 (6 bases). The germline CDR1 and CDR2 sequences are SEHNR and FQNEAQ (reference sequence). The length of the CDR3 is 13 residues. Trimming shortened V by 5 bases and J by 9 bases, and 14 bases separated the two germline ends. CDR3 DNA, as far as it was read: TGTGCCAGCAGCCCGGACAGTCAGGGCACC. Its protein is CASSPDSQGT. The full-length CDR3 reads as CASSPDSQGTIYF.

The sample holds many counts of this clone. The read gets to within 3 residues of the CDR3 end, and the germline J gene fills in the rest. The chain combines TRBV30 with TRBJ1-3; 9 bases are shared with TRBD1. The CDR3 is 14 amino acids. V lost 1 base, J lost 4 bases, and 2 bases stayed unmatched. The germline V gene encodes CDR1 GTSNPN and CDR2 SVGIG (reference sequence). CDR3 DNA, as far as it was read: TGTGCCTGGAGTGACGGACAGGGGGGAAACACC. Amino acids: CAWSDGQGGNT. Given in full, the CDR3 is CAWSDGQGGNTIYF.

This clone was detected ten times or more. CDR3 DNA, as far as it was read: TGTGCCAGCAGTTTTGGCGAGCGGGGGAACACCGGGGAG. Protein: CASSFGERGNTGE. The entire CDR3 protein is CASSFGERGNTGELFF. The V gene is TRBV6-2 or TRBV6-3, the J gene TRBJ2-2; 7 nucleotides align to TRBD2. The CDR3 is cut off 3 residues early in the read; its end comes from the germline J gene. V lost 4 bases, J lost 1 base, and 6 bases stayed unmatched. The CDR3 runs to 16 residues. The germline V gene has CDR1 MNHEY and CDR2 SVGEGT.

Notes on this clone: One end of the junction fails to match germline, which may point to a read error. The read ends 3 residues shy of where the CDR3 ends; the end is completed using the germline J gene. The rearrangement links TRBV7-7 to TRBJ1-5, with D uncertain. This CDR3 contains 13 residues. Per the germline V gene, CDR1 is SSHAT and CDR2 is FNYEAQ (reference sequence). Here the CDR3 reads CASSPGGSEPQHF. The sequenced CDR3 bases are TGTGCTAGCAGCCCAGGAGGCTCGGAGCCC.

This clone was detected many times. The missing CDR3 end, 3 residues past where the read stops, is filled in from the germline J gene. The genes are TRBV30 and TRBJ2-3; D is unresolved. The V gene's germline CDR1 is GTSNPN and CDR2 SVGIG (reference sequence). Deletions cut 2 bases from V and 5 bases from J, with 8 bases between. The CDR3 covers 12 residues. Here the CDR3 reads CAWSFLKDTQYF. CDR3 bases read: TGTGCCTGGAGTTTTTTAAAAGATACG.

With respect to this clone: The sequenced fragment ends 3 residues before the CDR3 boundary, so the rest is inferred from the germline J gene. This rearrangement joins TRBV7-8 to TRBJ2-2; TRBD1 matches 8 bases. V lost 4 bases, J lost 6 bases, and 1 base stayed unmatched. CDR1 is SGHVS and CDR2 is FQNEAQ in the germline V gene. The CDR3 is 13 residues long. The CDR3 loop reads CASSSQGAGELFF. The DNA read from the CDR3 is TGTGCCAGCAGCTCACAGGGGGCCGGGGAG.

There are a few counts of this clone. Coverage ceases 3 residues before the CDR3 finishes, and the germline J gene fills in the end. This sequence joins TRBV2 and TRBJ1-5, with TRBD1 identical over 9 bases. J lost 1 base, V lost 5 bases, and 9 bases had no gene match. The CDR3 sequence is 17 residues long. Germline CDR1 and CDR2: SNHLY and FYNNEI. The CDR3 region is CASSPGGQGGSNQPQHF. The sequenced CDR3 bases are TGTGCCAGCAGTCCCGGGGGACAGGGAGGGAGCAATCAGCCC. The whole variable domain, remainder taken from reference TRBV2 and TRBJ1-5, is EPEVTQTPSHQVTQMGQEVILRCVPISNHLYFYWYRQILGQKVEFLVSFYNNEISEKSEIFDDQFSVERPDGSNFTLKIRSTKLEDSAMYFCASSPGGQGGSNQPQHFGDGTRLSIL.

This clone occurred many times. The read halts 3 residues ahead of the CDR3 end, with the missing end drawn from the germline J gene. The chain joins TRBV28 to TRBJ2-7, with D possibly matching TRBD1 (6 bases). This CDR3 comprises 15 residues. V was pared by 3 bases and J by 1 base, with 13 bases between. Looked up from germline, CDR1 is MDHEN and CDR2 is SYDVKM. The CDR3 bases that were read are TGTGCCAGCAGTTTTTCAGGGGACGGATCCTACGAG. It codes for CASSFSGDGSYE. The full CDR3 reads CASSFSGDGSYEQYF. Filled out from reference TRBV28 and TRBJ2-7, the complete variable domain reads DVKVTQSSRYLVKRTGEKVFLECVQDMDHENMFWYRQDPGLGLRLIYFSYDVKMKEKGDIPEGYSVSREKKERFSLILESASTNQTSMYLCASSFSGDGSYEQYFGPGTRLTVT.

This clone was counted many times. Read data end 3 residues before the CDR3 end; the end is taken from the germline J gene. The chain has TRBV14 and TRBJ2-7, with 7 bases matching TRBD2. The CDR3 is 14 residues long. Germline V CDR1 and CDR2: SGHDN, FVKESK. The V and J ends lost 4 bases and 2 bases, in that order; junction bases with no gene match: 5. The part of the CDR3 DNA that was read is TGTGCCAGCAGCCGGGCAGGGACTACCTACGAG. Protein: CASSRAGTTYE. The whole CDR3 reads CASSRAGTTYEQYF.